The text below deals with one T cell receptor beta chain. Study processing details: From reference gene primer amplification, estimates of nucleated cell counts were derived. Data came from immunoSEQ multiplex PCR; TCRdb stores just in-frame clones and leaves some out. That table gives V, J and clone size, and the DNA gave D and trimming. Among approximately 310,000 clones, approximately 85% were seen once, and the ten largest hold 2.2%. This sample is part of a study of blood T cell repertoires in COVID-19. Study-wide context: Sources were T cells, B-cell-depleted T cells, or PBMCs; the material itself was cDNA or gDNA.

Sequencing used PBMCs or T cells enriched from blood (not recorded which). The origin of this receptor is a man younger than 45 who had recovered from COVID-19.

As DNA, the CDR3 is TGTGCCAGCAGTGAAGTGACTAGCGGGGGAACAGATACGCAGTATTTT. It translates to CASSEVTSGGTDTQYF. This rearrangement joins TRBV25-1 to TRBJ2-3, with 12 positions matching TRBD2. CDR1 is MGHDK, CDR2 SYGVNS, per germline. Unmatched junction bases numbered 3, after V lost 2 bases and J lost 3 bases. CDR3 length: 16 residues.